This note documents a single T cell receptor beta chain sequence. Sequenced by immunoSEQ multiplex PCR; TCRdb stores in-frame clones only, minus some. Of roughly 47,000 clones in the sample, about 87% are singletons; the top ten hold 10%. This entry belongs to a study of control samples from healthy donors and cancer patients. The CDR3 is made up of 15 amino acids. Trimming at V came to 5 bases and at J to 0 bases, leaving 4 bases not matched to a gene. Germline loops: CDR1 KGHSH, CDR2 LQKENI. The chain carries TRBV18 and TRBJ1-1, with TRBD1 identical over 9 bases. The sample consisted of PBMCs. This receptor was identified in a woman aged 55-69 years with lung cancer. CDR3 region: CASSSNRGLNTEAFF. The CDR3 nucleotides are TGTGCCAGCTCATCTAACAGGGGGCTGAACACTGAAGCTTTCTTT.